The 30 T cell receptor beta chains below were found in one sample sequenced in a study of blood T cell repertoires in COVID-19. The protocol was immunoSEQ multiplex PCR, while the TCRdb copy is restricted to in-frame clones and leaves out a portion. Here the sample spans about half a million clones, roughly 88% being singletons. Input material: peripheral blood. Every receptor here comes from a human donor in a cohort sampled during active COVID-19.

The chain links TRBV6-5 to TRBJ2-7; TRBD2 agrees at 8 bases. The CDR3 has 16 residues. The germline V gene has CDR1 MNHEY and CDR2 SVGAGI. V lost 0 bases, J lost 2 bases, and 6 bases stayed unmatched. The CDR3: CASSYSTSGSAYEQYF. The DNA of the CDR3 is TGTGCCAGCAGTTACTCTACCAGCGGGAGTGCCTACGAGCAGTACTTC.

A few counts support this clone. This sequence joins TRBV30 and TRBJ1-2, with 7 bases fitting TRBD1. Germline CDR1 GTSNPN, CDR2 SVGIG (reference sequence). The CDR3 runs to 13 residues. The junction had 7 bases not matched to a gene; V was cut back by 5 bases and J by 4 bases. In nucleotides, the CDR3 is TGTGCCTGGTCTACAGGGGTTTCCTATGGCTACACCTTC. It codes for CAWSTGVSYGYTF.

The sample holds one count of this clone. The genes are TRBV19 and TRBJ2-7; 9 positions match TRBD2. Germline V gives CDR1 LNHDA, CDR2 SQIVND (reference sequence). CDR3 length equals 13 residues. V trimming: 4 bases; J trimming: 4 bases; junction bases outside the gene matches: 2. CDR3 region: CASSTLAGYEQYF. As DNA, the CDR3 is TGTGCCAGTAGTACGCTAGCGGGATACGAGCAGTACTTC.

This clone was detected only a few times. The chain joins TRBV5-1 to TRBJ2-7; 12 bases line up with TRBD1. V lost 0 bases, J lost 5 bases, and 12 bases stayed unmatched. The germline CDR1 and CDR2 sequences are SGHRS and YFSETQ. This CDR3 comprises 18 residues. CDR3 coding DNA: TGCGCCAGCAGCTTGGTGGGGACAGGGGGCGTTCAATCCAACGAGCAGTACTTC. Translated: CASSLVGTGGVQSNEQYF. The variable domain in full, completed from reference TRBV5-1 and TRBJ2-7, reads KAGVTQTPRYLIKTRGQQVTLSCSPISGHRSVSWYQQTPGQGLQFLFEYFSETQRNKGNFPGRFSGRQFSNSRSEMNVSTLELGDSALYLCASSLVGTGGVQSNEQYFGPGTRLTVT.

The chain couples TRBV28 to TRBJ2-7, with 9 bases identical to TRBD1. The CDR3 has 15 amino acids. The V gene's germline CDR1 is MDHEN and CDR2 SYDVKM. J lost 4 bases, V lost 4 bases, and 8 bases had no gene match. CDR3 loop: CASSSTGTGLYEQYF. In nucleotides, the CDR3 is TGTGCCAGCAGTTCAACCGGGACAGGGTTGTACGAGCAGTACTTC.

The chain joins TRBV30 to TRBJ1-5; 8 bases are a match to TRBD1. Germline CDR1 GTSNPN, CDR2 SVGIG (reference sequence). V dropped 6 bases and J dropped 7; count of bases not matched to a gene: 5. The CDR3 consists of 12 residues. Here the CDR3 reads CACNDRGQPQHF. Here the CDR3 DNA reads TGTGCCTGCAATGACAGGGGACAGCCCCAGCATTTT.

V usage is TRBV15 and J usage is TRBJ2-1; a possible D gene is TRBD2 (5 bases). The CDR3 sequence is 13 residues long. The germline CDR1 and CDR2 sequences are LNHNV and YYDKDF (reference sequence). Deletions cut 5 bases from V and 6 bases from J, with 11 bases between. CDR3 DNA sequence: TGTGCCACCAGCTCCCGGACTGGCAATGAGCAGTTCTTC. Encoded protein: CATSSRTGNEQFF.

This clone was observed once. The CDR3 coding sequence is TGTGCCTGGAGTGGGAGCGTTTACTCCTACGAGCAGTACTTC. This translates into CAWSGSVYSYEQYF. The chain employs TRBV30 and TRBJ2-7; D unclear. The CDR3 length is 14 residues. Germline CDR1 GTSNPN, CDR2 SVGIG (reference sequence). The ends were cut back, 1 base at V and 0 bases at J, with 10 bases in the middle.

The genes are TRBV24-1 and TRBJ1-1, with TRBD1 matching 11 bases. Germline trimming cut 2 bases from V and 4 bases from J; bases unmatched to any gene: 5. Germline CDR1 KGHDR, CDR2 SFDVKD. The CDR3 covers 16 residues. The CDR3 loop reads CATSDSGTGGGTEAFF. CDR3 DNA: TGTGCCACCAGTGATTCTGGGACAGGGGGAGGCACTGAAGCTTTCTTT.

The chain has TRBV10-2 and TRBJ1-1; 7 bases line up with TRBD1. The V gene's germline CDR1 is WSHSY and CDR2 SAAADI. V lost 4 bases, J lost 4 bases, and 9 bases stayed unmatched. The CDR3 consists of 15 residues. CDR3 DNA sequence: TGCGCCAGCAGTGTTGAGGGGGCGCGTGTCACTGAAGCTTTCTTT. It encodes CASSVEGARVTEAFF.

The chain is built from TRBV27 and TRBJ1-6; tentatively, D is TRBD1 (6 bases). V was clipped by 3 bases and J by 4 bases, with 10 bases between them. The germline gives CDR1 MNHEY, CDR2 SMNVEV (reference sequence). The CDR3 sequence is 15 residues long. The CDR3 here is CASSFGTRYNSPLHF. The CDR3 DNA reads as TGTGCCAGCAGTTTCGGGACAAGATATAATTCACCCCTCCACTTT.

The rearrangement links TRBV30 to TRBJ1-3; a weak D match, TRBD1 (5 bases). The CDR3 covers 13 residues. V lost 8 bases, J lost 0 bases, and 11 bases lay in between. Germline V CDR1 and CDR2: GTSNPN, SVGIG (reference sequence). CDR3 region: CAGDRLSGNTIYF. DNA for the CDR3: TGTGCCGGAGACAGACTCTCTGGAAACACCATATATTTT.

This clone has a single count. The chain links TRBV11-2 to TRBJ2-2; no clear D. The CDR3 is 13 amino acids. The V and J ends lost 8 bases and 5 bases respectively, with 12 bases between them. CDR1 SGHAT and CDR2 FQNNGV come from the germline V gene. The chain's CDR3 is CASRGESTGELFF. The CDR3 DNA reads as TGTGCCAGCCGCGGAGAATCGACCGGGGAGCTGTTTTTT.

V is TRBV5-1 and J is TRBJ1-2, with D hard to call. CDR3 length equals 16 residues. Germline V gene lookup returns CDR1 SGHRS and CDR2 YFSETQ. The V end was cut by 0 bases, the J end by 4 bases, with 16 bases between. The CDR3 sequence is CASSLAGSQNIYGYTF. CDR3 DNA: TGCGCCAGCAGCTTGGCCGGGAGTCAGAATATCTATGGCTACACCTTC.

The chain is built from TRBV27 and TRBJ1-2; 8 bases agree with TRBD1. The ends lost 5 bases at V and 7 bases at J; junction bases unmatched: 24. Germline lookup yields CDR1 MNHEY and CDR2 SMNVEV (reference sequence). CDR3 length: 19 residues. This CDR3 reads CASSPTPGQVLSESSGYTF. The CDR3 nucleotides read TGTGCCAGCAGTCCGACCCCGGGACAGGTCTTATCGGAGAGCAGTGGCTACACCTTC.

This rearrangement joins TRBV9 to TRBJ1-1; possibly TRBD1 for D (6 bases). The V gene lost 3 bases and the J gene lost 1 base, with 13 bases spanning the gap. The CDR3 sequence is 15 residues long. Germline loops: CDR1 SGDLS, CDR2 YYNGEE. CDR3 nucleotides: TGTGCCAGCAGCGAGACGACAGGTTGGAACACTGAAGCTTTCTTT. Its translation: CASSETTGWNTEAFF.

In this sample, this clone turned up once. This chain joins TRBV13 and TRBJ1-2, with a tentative D call TRBD1 (5 bases). The ends were cut back, 2 bases at V and 2 bases at J, with 12 bases in the middle. The CDR3 spans 15 residues. Germline values: CDR1 PRHDT, CDR2 FYEKMQ (reference sequence). The CDR3 sequence is CASSLRGRENYGYTF. In DNA, the CDR3 is TGTGCCAGCAGCTTAAGGGGCAGAGAGAACTATGGCTACACCTTC.

V gene TRBV30 combines with J gene TRBJ1-2, with D tentatively TRBD1 (5 bases). Trimming pared 1 base from V and 7 bases from J, leaving 13 bases between. Germline V gene sequence: CDR1 GTSNPN, CDR2 SVGIG (reference sequence). The CDR3 is 13 residues long. CDR3 residues: CAWSEVRVSGYTF. The CDR3 nucleotides read TGTGCCTGGAGTGAAGTCAGGGTGAGTGGCTACACCTTC.

The chain has TRBV6-5 and TRBJ1-1; D gene ambiguous. The germline V gene encodes CDR1 MNHEY and CDR2 SVGAGI. V was cut by 11 bases and J by 0 bases, with 16 bases left in between. The CDR3 is 14 amino acids. This CDR3 reads CAGAPGSMNTEAFF. CDR3 coding DNA: TGTGCCGGAGCCCCCGGGTCCATGAACACTGAAGCTTTCTTT.

The chain joins TRBV19 to TRBJ1-2; 7 bases line up with TRBD1. CDR1 is LNHDA and CDR2 is SQIVND in the germline V gene (reference sequence). The V and J ends lost 2 bases and 6 bases, in that order; junction bases with no gene match: 3. This CDR3 contains 13 residues. The CDR3 DNA follows: TGTGCCAGTAGTATACAGGGGGGTCATGGCTACACCTTC. Amino acid sequence: CASSIQGGHGYTF. Together with reference TRBV19 and TRBJ1-2, the CDR3 gives the full variable domain: DGGITQSPKYLFRKEGQNVTLSCEQNLNHDAMYWYRQDPGQGLRLIYYSQIVNDFQKGDIAEGYSVSREKKESFPLTVTSAQKNPTAFYLCASSIQGGHGYTFGSGTRLTVV.

This chain links TRBV19 with TRBJ1-5, with a weak D call TRBD1 (6 bases). Trimming took off 5 bases at V and 4 bases at J, with 15 bases between the two ends. CDR1 and CDR2 (germline): LNHDA, SQIVND (reference sequence). This CDR3 has 15 residues. CDR3 sequence reads: CASSPPDRRNQPQHF. CDR3 DNA sequence: TGTGCCAGTAGTCCACCTGACAGGCGAAATCAGCCCCAGCATTTT.

This chain links TRBV28 with TRBJ2-1; 9 nucleotides line up with TRBD2. After removal of 4 bases from V and 5 bases from J, the junction contained 6 bases not matched to a gene. Germline loops: CDR1 MDHEN, CDR2 SYDVKM. This CDR3 has 15 amino acids. The CDR3 DNA reads as TGTGCCAGCAGTTGGGCGGCTAGCGGGAACAATGAGCAGTTCTTC. Amino acids: CASSWAASGNNEQFF.

J is TRBJ1-1 and V is TRBV15; weak D call: TRBD1 (6 bases). Germline CDR1 reads LNHNV; CDR2 reads YYDKDF (reference sequence). The CDR3 sequence is 18 residues long. With 4 bases removed from V and 0 bases from J, the gap between germline ends came to 21 bases. The CDR3 loop is CATSNERAGEPMNTEAFF. CDR3 nucleotides: TGTGCCACCAGCAACGAGAGGGCAGGGGAACCCATGAACACTGAAGCTTTCTTT.

The CDR3 region has the DNA TGTGCCAGCAGCGCAGGGGGATCCAACTATGGCTACACCTTC. Translating gives CASSAGGSNYGYTF. The V gene is TRBV28, the J gene TRBJ1-2, with TRBD1 identical over 7 bases. The germline V gene encodes CDR1 MDHEN and CDR2 SYDVKM. The CDR3 consists of 14 residues. V lost 6 bases to trimming and J lost 2 bases; unmatched junction nucleotides: 6.

V and J are TRBV6-5 and TRBJ2-1; weak D call: TRBD2 (6 bases). Germline V lookup: CDR1 MNHEY, CDR2 SVGAGI. The germline V and J ends were trimmed by 7 bases and 9 bases, with 16 bases remaining between them. CDR3 size: 13 residues. In DNA, the CDR3 is TGTGCCAGCACCACGCCCGGCGGGACTGAGCAGTTCTTC. This gives the protein CASTTPGGTEQFF.

This chain links TRBV7-2 with TRBJ1-1, with D possibly matching TRBD1 (6 bases). Trimming left V 1 base short and J 3 bases short, with 12 bases between. From germline, CDR1 is SGHTA and CDR2 FQGNSA. The CDR3 contains 15 residues. CDR3 nucleotides: TGTGCCAGCAGCTTAGAAGGAGGGGGGGACACTGAAGCTTTCTTT. Translating it yields CASSLEGGGDTEAFF.

The chain links TRBV14 to TRBJ1-1, with 8 bases lining up with TRBD1. Germline-derived CDR1 and CDR2 are SGHDN and FVKESK. The CDR3 extends over 15 amino acids. The junction had 15 bases not matched to a gene; V was cut back by 4 bases and J by 11 bases. The CDR3 protein is CASSLNHGQGGTAFF. As DNA, the CDR3 is TGTGCCAGCAGCCTTAACCACGGACAGGGAGGGACGGCTTTCTTT.

This clone was picked up a small number of times. The rearrangement joins TRBV30 to TRBJ2-7; 11 bases map to TRBD2. V was clipped by 0 bases and J by 5 bases; unmatched bases: 6. Germline CDR1 is GTSNPN and CDR2 is SVGIG (reference sequence). The CDR3 contains 15 residues. DNA for the CDR3: TGTGCCTGGAGTGTTAGCGGGAGGGCCTGGGACGAGCAGTACTTC. It specifies CAWSVSGRAWDEQYF.

V and J are TRBV10-3 and TRBJ2-7; 7 bases fit TRBD1. Germline V gene data show CDR1 as ENHRY and CDR2 as SYGVKD. CDR3 length: 16 residues. V was pared by 0 bases and J by 2 bases, with 7 bases of the junction left unmatched. CDR3 loop: CAISESLLGQTYEQYF. The CDR3 DNA is TGTGCCATCAGTGAGTCGCTCCTGGGACAGACCTACGAGCAGTACTTC.

The table lists this clone with a few counts. The chain uses TRBV28 and TRBJ1-6; 9 bases match TRBD1. In germline, CDR1 is MDHEN, CDR2 SYDVKM. V was clipped by 6 bases and J by 7 bases; unmatched bases: 19. The CDR3 has 19 residues. CDR3 DNA sequence: TGTGCCAGCAGGGATACGGGACAGGGACCGCCAGGAGGGAATTCACCCCTCCACTTT. Translating gives CASRDTGQGPPGGNSPLHF.